These T cell receptor beta chains were read from a single sample in a study of tumor-infiltrating lymphocytes in primary liver carcinoma. TCRdb called the multiplex PCR reads again in MiXCR, with one record for every CDR3 protein. This sample has some 320,000 distinct CDR3 sequences, with 60% to 80% found just once. Input material: peripheral blood. The receptors here all came from a man in his forties with primary liver carcinoma and hepatitis B virus infection. Each CDR3 is given with its conserved first and last residue. A D gene is named only where the DNA matches it firmly. Size is omitted from some rows. Given values are once, few, many or a class for expanded clones.

J	V	length	D	size	CDR3	DNA
TRBJ2-3	TRBV29-1	14	TRBD1	many	CSARDRESTDTQYF	TGCAGCGCTAGGGACAGGGAGAGCACAGATACGCAGTATTTT
TRBJ1-6	TRBV10-2	16	TRBD1	NA	CAGSVRQGAGSSPLHF	TGCGCCGGCAGTGTAAGACAGGGGGCAGGAAGTTCACCCCTCCACTTT
TRBJ2-3	TRBV13	14	NA	NA	CASSPRRRTYTQYF	TGTGCCAGCAGCCCCCGCCGCCGGACATATACGCAGTATTTT
TRBJ1-5	TRBV12-3/TRBV12-4	15	NA	once	CASQKGRMGNQPQHF	TGTGCCAGCCAGAAAGGCAGGATGGGCAATCAGCCCCAGCATTTT
TRBJ2-7	TRBV29-1	13	TRBD1	many	CSAGPGQNYEQYF	TGCAGCGCGGGGCCGGGACAGAACTACGAGCAGTACTTC
TRBJ2-2	TRBV5-4	16	NA	NA	CASSLSNWGEAGELFF	TGTGCCAGCAGCTTGTCTAACTGGGGTGAGGCCGGGGAGCTATTCTTT
TRBJ2-1	TRBV11-3	18	TRBD2	NA	CASTPRDYRELVSDEQLF	TGTGCCAGCACACCCCGGGACTATCGGGAGTTAGTCTCCGATGAGCAGTTATTC
TRBJ2-6	TRBV7-9	16	TRBD1	NA	CASRPGQAAGANVLTF	TGTGCCAGCAGACCCGGACAGGCCGCCGGGGCCAACGTCCTGACTTTC
TRBJ2-5	TRBV11-2	16	TRBD1	NA	CTSSLGTGGGKETRYF	TGTACCAGCAGCCTCGGGACAGGAGGGGGCAAGGAGACCCGGTACTTC
TRBJ2-5	TRBV29-1	14	NA	many	CSVLAGGGQETQYF	TGCAGCGTTTTGGCGGGTGGGGGGCAAGAGACCCAGTACTTC
TRBJ2-7	TRBV5-5	13	TRBD1	NA	CASTRGQQYEQYF	TGTGCCAGCACCCGGGGACAGCAATACGAGCAGTACTTC
TRBJ1-5	TRBV6-5	14	NA	NA	CASMRGTGNQPQHF	TGTGCCAGCATGAGGGGTACAGGCAATCAGCCCCAGCATTTT
TRBJ1-5	TRBV30	13	NA	NA	CAWNREEYQPQHF	TGTGCCTGGAATCGGGAAGAGTATCAGCCCCAGCATTTT
TRBJ2-1	TRBV11-3	13	TRBD2	NA	CASGGGGDNEQSF	TGTGCCAGCGGGGGCGGGGGGGACAATGAGCAGTCGTTC
TRBJ2-3	TRBV11-1	16	NA	NA	CASRPSWARGTDTQYF	TGTGCCAGCAGACCGTCTTGGGCCAGGGGTACAGATACGCAGTATTTT
TRBJ1-1	TRBV11-2	15	NA	NA	CASSSLVREDTEAFF	TGTGCCAGCAGCTCCCTCGTCAGGGAGGACACTGAAGCTTTCTTT
TRBJ2-5	TRBV9	14	NA	NA	CASSVGALQETQYF	TGTGCCAGCAGCGTGGGGGCCCTCCAAGAGACCCAGTACTTC
TRBJ2-5	TRBV2	16	TRBD2	few	CASSASGLAGLETQYF	TGTGCCAGCAGTGCCTCGGGACTAGCGGGTTTAGAGACCCAGTACTTC
TRBJ1-5	TRBV29-1	13	TRBD1	NA	CSVVKGTGQSQHF	TGCAGCGTTGTAAAGGGGACAGGACAGTCCCAGCATTTT
TRBJ1-5	TRBV11-2	13	NA	NA	CASSLERGQPQRF	TGTGCCAGCAGCTTGGAAAGGGGCCAGCCCCAGCGTTTT
TRBJ2-1	TRBV5-1	14	NA	NA	CASSLYGSRNEQFF	TGCGCCAGCAGCTTGTACGGGAGCAGGAATGAGCAGTTCTTC
TRBJ2-6	TRBV6-5	17	TRBD2	many	CASSYAWGGSGANVLTF	TGTGCCAGCAGTTACGCCTGGGGGGGCTCTGGGGCCAACGTCCTGACTTTC
TRBJ2-7	TRBV13	15	TRBD2	NA	CASSPSGRASYEQYF	TGTGCCAGCAGCCCTAGCGGGAGGGCCTCCTACGAGCAGTACTTC
TRBJ1-6	TRBV28	14	TRBD1	NA	CASGGTGRNSPLHF	TGTGCCAGCGGAGGGACAGGGCGTAATTCACCCCTCCACTTT
TRBJ1-2	TRBV10-2	14	NA	few	CASSEGVLSYGYTF	TGCGCCAGCAGTGAGGGGGTCCTATCGTATGGCTACACCTTC
TRBJ1-5	TRBV6-2/TRBV6-3	15	NA	NA	CANSYGGNSNQSQHF	TGTGCCAACAGTTACGGGGGAAACAGCAATCAGTCCCAACATTTT
TRBJ2-7	TRBV6-1	14	TRBD2	NA	CVCRSLAGGYEQYF	TGTGTCTGCAGGTCGCTAGCGGGAGGGTACGAGCAGTACTTC
TRBJ2-5	TRBV4-3	14	NA	NA	CASSFGPTMETQYF	TGCGCCAGCAGCTTCGGACCGACGATGGAGACCCAGTACTTC
TRBJ2-1	TRBV6-6	12	NA	many	CAISDSYNEQFF	TGTGCCATTTCGGACAGTTACAATGAGCAGTTCTTC
TRBJ2-4	TRBV4-2	18	TRBD2	NA	CASGSRSSRGGVKNIQYF	TGTGCCAGCGGCTCCCGGTCCAGCCGCGGGGGTGTAAAAAACATTCAATACTTC
TRBJ2-7	TRBV10-2	15	NA	NA	CASRSSVIPHYEQYF	TGCGCCAGCAGGTCTAGCGTGATCCCCCACTACGAGCAGTACTTC
TRBJ2-1	TRBV6-2/TRBV6-3	15	TRBD2	NA	CASSPTSATRGEQFF	TGTGCCAGCAGCCCTACTAGCGCAACGAGGGGTGAGCAGTTCTTC
TRBJ2-5	TRBV28	15	TRBD1	NA	CASISAGTGRETQYF	TGTGCCAGCATTAGCGCCGGGACAGGTAGAGAGACCCAGTACTTC
TRBJ2-7	TRBV28	14	TRBD2	NA	CASSPGGVKYEQYF	TGTGCCAGCAGTCCGGGAGGGGTGAAGTACGAGCAGTACTTC
TRBJ1-5	TRBV12-3/TRBV12-4	17	NA	NA	CASSLARLGTMPDTQHF	TGTGCCAGCAGTTTAGCGAGGCTCGGGACTATGCCAGATACGCAGCATTTT
TRBJ2-1	TRBV5-8	15	NA	many	CASSPSVMGGYEQFF	TGTGCCAGCAGCCCCTCAGTAATGGGAGGCTATGAGCAGTTCTTC
TRBJ1-3	TRBV13	15	NA	NA	CASSLGKMGGNTIYF	TGTGCCAGCAGCTTAGGGAAAATGGGAGGAAACACCATATATTTT
TRBJ2-1	TRBV6-5	13	NA	NA	CASSYIGVDERFF	TGTGCCAGCAGTTACATCGGGGTCGATGAGCGGTTCTTC
TRBJ2-7	TRBV11-1	13	NA	NA	CASSLGGTDEEHF	TGTGCCAGCAGCTTAGGAGGTACGGACGAGGAGCACTTC
TRBJ2-7	TRBV11-1	14	NA	NA	CISSYLNAGYEQYF	TGTATCAGCAGCTACCTCAACGCAGGGTACGAGCAGTACTTC
TRBJ2-7	TRBV6-2/TRBV6-3	14	NA	NA	CASSYSYRYYEQYF	TGTGCCAGCAGTTACTCCTACCGTTACTACGAGCAGTACTTC
TRBJ1-5	TRBV20-1	12	NA	NA	CSAREGVQPQHF	TGCAGTGCCAGGGAGGGCGTTCAGCCTCAGCATTTT
TRBJ2-3	TRBV11-3	15	TRBD2	NA	CASSFGSGSGDTQYF	TGTGCCAGCAGCTTTGGTAGCGGGAGTGGCGATACGCAGTATTTT
TRBJ2-7	TRBV11-2	17	TRBD2	many	CASSFAPGRDTSYEQYF	TGTGCCAGCAGCTTTGCCCCCGGGAGGGACACTTCCTACGAGCAGTACTTC
TRBJ2-1	TRBV10-3	18	TRBD2	NA	CAISEGGTSGRLRNEQFF	TGTGCCATCAGTGAGGGAGGGACTAGCGGGAGATTGAGGAATGAGCAGTTCTTC